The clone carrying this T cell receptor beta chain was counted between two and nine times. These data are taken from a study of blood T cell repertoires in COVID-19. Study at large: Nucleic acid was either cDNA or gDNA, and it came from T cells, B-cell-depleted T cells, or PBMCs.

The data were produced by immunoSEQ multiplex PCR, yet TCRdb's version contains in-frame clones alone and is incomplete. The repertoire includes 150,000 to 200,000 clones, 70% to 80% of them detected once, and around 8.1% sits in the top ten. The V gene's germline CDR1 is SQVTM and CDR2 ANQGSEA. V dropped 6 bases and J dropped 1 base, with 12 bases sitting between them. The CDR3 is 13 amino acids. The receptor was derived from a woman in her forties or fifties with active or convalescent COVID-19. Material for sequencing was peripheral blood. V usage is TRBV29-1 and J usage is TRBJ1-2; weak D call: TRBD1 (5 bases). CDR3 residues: CSVTQGGNYGYTF. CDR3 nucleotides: TGCAGCGTGACTCAGGGAGGTAACTATGGCTACACCTTC.